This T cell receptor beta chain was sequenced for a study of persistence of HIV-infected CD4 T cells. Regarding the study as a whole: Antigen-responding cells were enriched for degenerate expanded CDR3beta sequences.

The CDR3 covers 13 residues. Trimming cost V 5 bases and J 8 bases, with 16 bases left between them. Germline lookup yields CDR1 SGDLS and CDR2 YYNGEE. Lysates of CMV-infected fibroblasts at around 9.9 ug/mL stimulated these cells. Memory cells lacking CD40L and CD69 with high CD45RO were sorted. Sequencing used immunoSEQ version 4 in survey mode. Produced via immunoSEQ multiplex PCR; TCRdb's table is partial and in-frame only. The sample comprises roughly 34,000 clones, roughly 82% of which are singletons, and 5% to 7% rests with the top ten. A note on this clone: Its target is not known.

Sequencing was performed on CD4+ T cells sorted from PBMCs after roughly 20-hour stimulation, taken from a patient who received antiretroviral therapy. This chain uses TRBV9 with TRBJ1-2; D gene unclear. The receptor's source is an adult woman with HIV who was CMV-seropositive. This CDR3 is CASRDPTAGGYTF. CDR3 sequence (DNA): TGTGCCAGCAGAGATCCTACCGCGGGGGGCTACACCTTC.